This is a list of T cell receptor beta chains from one sample in a study of T cells in localized non-small cell lung cancer. Sequencing was performed with immunoSEQ multiplex PCR; in TCRdb, only in-frame clones are kept and a portion is missing. This table holds 1,500 to 1,600 clones, 25% found once. The material was lung tumor tissue, obtained before any cancer treatment. The receptors were gathered from a woman aged 40 to 75 with stage I lung adenocarcinoma. Both conserved end residues are trimmed from each CDR3.

CDR3 protein: ASSETKTVSSGYT
J gene: TRBJ1-2
V gene: TRBV9

CDR3 protein: ASSSLTGMATGELF
J gene: TRBJ2-2
V gene: TRBV5-1

CDR3 protein: ASSPGLTYNSPLH
J gene: TRBJ1-6
V gene: TRBV18

CDR3 protein: ASSPRGQETQY
J gene: TRBJ2-5
V gene: TRBV18

CDR3 protein: ASSSDREIYEQY
J gene: TRBJ2-7
V gene: TRBV18

CDR3 protein: ASSIDEGILTDTQY
J gene: TRBJ2-3
V gene: TRBV19

CDR3 protein: ASSSGQELEKLF
J gene: TRBJ1-4
V gene: TRBV6-8

CDR3 protein: ASSQNTGTEIFMLGYT
J gene: TRBJ1-2
V gene: TRBV23-1

CDR3 protein: ASTLGGSNTEAF
J gene: TRBJ1-1
V gene: TRBV6-8

CDR3 protein: ASSPGLSTYEQY
J gene: TRBJ2-7
V gene: TRBV7-6

CDR3 protein: ASSPAHSSGANVLT
J gene: TRBJ2-6
V gene: TRBV7-1

CDR3 protein: ASSPGTDGYT
J gene: TRBJ1-2
V gene: TRBV18

CDR3 protein: ASSPTDSMNTEAF
J gene: TRBJ1-1
V gene: TRBV18

CDR3 protein: ASKRVETQY
J gene: TRBJ2-5
V gene: TRBV6-7

CDR3 protein: ASSYSNEGQPQH
J gene: TRBJ1-5
V gene: TRBV6-8

CDR3 protein: ASSPGTAQKYGYT
J gene: TRBJ1-2
V gene: TRBV18

CDR3 protein: ASTLAVGDVNGYT
J gene: TRBJ1-2
V gene: TRBV5-1

CDR3 protein: ASSRKGGLTGRGF
J gene: TRBJ1-1
V gene: TRBV18

CDR3 protein: ASSYSTGYYGYT
J gene: TRBJ1-2
V gene: TRBV6-8

CDR3 protein: TSSHVKSGEGELF
J gene: TRBJ2-2
V gene: TRBV1

CDR3 protein: ASSLVPRNEQF
J gene: TRBJ2-1
V gene: TRBV14

CDR3 protein: SVEDSRGGYT
J gene: TRBJ1-2
V gene: TRBV29-1